This passage covers 4 T cell receptor beta chains from one sample sequenced in a study of beta chain features in type 1 diabetes. Expressed TCRB transcripts were sequenced, since all the RNA that had been isolated was reverse transcribed. The method was immunoSEQ multiplex PCR; TCRdb's version includes in-frame clones alone and lacks a portion of them. Of 150,000 to 190,000 clones in the sample, about 8.1% were seen once. Sequenced input: central memory CD4+ T cells from blood. These receptors all come from a man aged 18 to 29 in good health.

The J gene is TRBJ2-3, the V gene TRBV10-3; 7 nucleotides match TRBD2. This CDR3 region has 13 residues. Germline lookup yields CDR1 ENHRY and CDR2 SYGVKD. With 10 bases clipped from V and 1 base from J, the junction kept 5 bases outside the gene matches. The chain's CDR3 is CATRGDGTDTQYF. In DNA, the CDR3 is TGTGCCACCCGGGGGGATGGCACAGATACGCAGTATTTT.

This clone was recorded a few times. V gene TRBV19 combines with J gene TRBJ2-4; no clear D. The ends were cut back, 4 bases at V and 5 bases at J, with 15 bases in the middle. Germline V CDR1 and CDR2: LNHDA, SQIVND (reference sequence). This CDR3 spans 15 amino acids. The CDR3 sequence: CASSTLTLYENIQYF. As DNA, the CDR3 is TGTGCCAGTAGTACTCTTACCCTCTATGAAAACATTCAGTACTTC.

CDR3: CASSDPGLKQFF. The CDR3 region has the DNA TGTGCCAGCAGTGACCCGGGGTTGAAGCAGTTCTTC. This chain links TRBV27 with TRBJ2-1; weak D call: TRBD2 (5 bases). The CDR3 extends over 12 amino acids. Germline CDR1 reads MNHEY; CDR2 reads SMNVEV (reference sequence). The ends were cut back, 5 bases at V and 11 bases at J, with 13 bases in the middle.

This rearrangement joins TRBV7-2 to TRBJ2-1; 13 bases are shared with TRBD2. This CDR3 spans 15 amino acids. V lost 5 bases to trimming and J lost 9 bases; unmatched junction nucleotides: 7. Germline V CDR1 and CDR2: SGHTA, FQGNSA. CDR3 amino acids: CASSVLAGGKGEQFF. CDR3 nucleotides: TGTGCCAGCAGCGTACTAGCGGGAGGGAAGGGTGAGCAGTTCTTC.